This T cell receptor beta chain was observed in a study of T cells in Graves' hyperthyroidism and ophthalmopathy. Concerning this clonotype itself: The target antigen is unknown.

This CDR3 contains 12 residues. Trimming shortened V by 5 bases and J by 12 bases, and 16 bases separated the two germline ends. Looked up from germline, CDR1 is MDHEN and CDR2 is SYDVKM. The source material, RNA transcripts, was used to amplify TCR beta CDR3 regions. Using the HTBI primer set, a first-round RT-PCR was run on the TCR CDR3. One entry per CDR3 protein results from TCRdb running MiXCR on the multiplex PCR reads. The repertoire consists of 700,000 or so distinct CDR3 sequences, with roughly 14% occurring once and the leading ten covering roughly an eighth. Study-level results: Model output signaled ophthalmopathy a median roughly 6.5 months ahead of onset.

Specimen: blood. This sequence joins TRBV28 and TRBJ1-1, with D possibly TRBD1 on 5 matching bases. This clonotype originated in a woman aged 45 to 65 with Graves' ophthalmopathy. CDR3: CASSRTRPQTFF. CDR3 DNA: TGTGCCAGCAGTCGGACAAGGCCCCAAACTTTCTTT.